The T cell receptor (beta chain) described here comes from a study of T cell repertoires in ileal Crohn's disease. Time point given: neoterminal ileum biopsy at postoperative endoscopy, about 6 months after surgery. This clone turned up a few times. TCRdb keeps only in-frame clones here, not all; method: immunoSEQ multiplex PCR. The sample contains about 10,000 clones, approximately 80% of which appear only once. The CDR3 covers 14 residues. V lost 4 bases to trimming and J lost 1 base, with 6 bases between them. Germline-derived CDR1 and CDR2 are SGHNT and YYREEE (reference sequence). Source material: ileal tissue. This TCR was recovered from an adult with Crohn's disease. The rearrangement uses TRBV5-4 and TRBJ2-6, with a tentative D call TRBD1 (5 bases). CDR3 protein: CASSGASGANVLTF. CDR3 bases: TGTGCCAGCAGCGGGGCTTCTGGGGCCAACGTCCTGACTTTC.